Listed below are T cell receptor beta chains from one sample, sequenced in a study of blood T cell repertoires in COVID-19. Some clones are missing from TCRdb's copy, which holds only in-frame ones; the method was immunoSEQ multiplex PCR. The top ten hold 11% of the sample, which has 95,000 to 100,000 clones, approximately 89% seen once. The specimen sequenced was peripheral blood. The origin of the receptors is a woman aged 25 to 39 with acute or convalescent COVID-19. The CDR3 runs from the conserved cysteine through the conserved F or W. D genes are given only for firm matches. Clone size is given for some rows only: seen once, a few or many times, or a class if the clone is expanded.

clone size	D gene	V gene	J gene	CDR3 protein	CDR3 DNA
.	TRBD1	TRBV19	TRBJ1-6	CASQGQGTSPLHF	TGTGCCAGCCAAGGACAGGGGACTTCACCCCTCCACTTT
.	TRBD1	TRBV2	TRBJ1-3	CASRDDRAGNTIYF	TGTGCCAGCAGGGATGACAGGGCTGGAAACACCATATATTTT
.	TRBD1	TRBV2	TRBJ1-5	CASSARRTGGNQPQHF	TGTGCCAGCAGTGCACGACGGACAGGGGGAAATCAGCCCCAGCATTTT
.	.	TRBV18	TRBJ2-2	CASSPGPGADTGELFF	TGTGCCAGCTCACCAGGCCCAGGGGCCGACACCGGGGAGCTGTTTTTT
once	TRBD1	TRBV2	TRBJ1-2	CASSSQGADYGYTF	TGTGCCAGCAGTTCCCAGGGGGCAGACTATGGCTACACCTTC
once	TRBD1	TRBV19	TRBJ1-2	CASSAGQVIYGYTF	TGTGCCAGTAGTGCAGGACAGGTGATCTATGGCTACACCTTC
.	.	TRBV10-3	TRBJ2-7	CAISGIPLGRGSYEQYF	TGTGCCATCAGTGGAATCCCACTCGGCAGGGGATCCTACGAGCAGTACTTC
.	TRBD1	TRBV5-3	TRBJ2-1	CARSLDRGRNSSYNEQFF	TGTGCCAGAAGCTTGGACAGGGGCCGTAATAGCTCCTACAATGAGCAGTTCTTC
many	TRBD1	TRBV19	TRBJ1-5	CASSTDREGQPQHF	TGTGCCAGTAGTACGGACAGGGAGGGTCAGCCCCAGCATTTT
.	.	TRBV19	TRBJ2-7	CASSIGVDEQYF	TGTGCCAGTAGTATAGGAGTGGACGAGCAGTACTTC
.	.	TRBV13	TRBJ1-2	CASSLTRTNYGYTF	TGTGCCAGCAGCTTGACACGAACTAACTATGGCTACACCTTC
.	.	TRBV9	TRBJ1-2	CASRGLTYGYTF	TGTGCCAGCAGGGGACTAACCTATGGCTACACCTTC
.	.	TRBV6-4	TRBJ2-6	CASSVQGTLSGANVLTF	TGTGCCAGCAGCGTACAGGGTACCCTCTCTGGGGCCAACGTCCTGACTTTC
.	.	TRBV4-1	TRBJ1-5	CASSQGPTLNQPQHF	TGCGCCAGCAGCCAGGGCCCAACCCTAAATCAGCCCCAGCATTTT
.	.	TRBV28	TRBJ2-7	CASSLGGRDEQYF	TGTGCCAGCAGTTTAGGTGGCAGGGACGAGCAGTACTTC
.	.	TRBV28	TRBJ1-1	CASKEGWATEAFF	TGTGCCAGCAAGGAGGGGTGGGCCACTGAAGCTTTCTTT
.	.	TRBV7-9	TRBJ1-1	CASSLGGRGTEAFF	TGTGCCAGCAGCTTAGGTGGCAGGGGCACTGAAGCTTTCTTT
.	TRBD1	TRBV28	TRBJ2-7	CASRPGQGTSSYEQYF	TGTGCCAGCAGGCCGGGACAGGGGACAAGCTCCTACGAGCAGTACTTC
.	TRBD1	TRBV24-1	TRBJ1-6	CATPRDRAPNLYNSPLHF	TGTGCCACCCCCCGGGACAGGGCTCCAAACCTCTATAATTCACCCCTCCACTTT
.	.	TRBV20-1	TRBJ2-7	CSARWTEQYF	TGCAGTGCTAGATGGACAGAGCAGTACTTC
.	.	TRBV9	TRBJ1-2	CASSVGGGSVVGSYTF	TGTGCCAGCAGCGTAGGGGGAGGGTCAGTGGTCGGGAGCTACACCTTC
.	.	TRBV28	TRBJ1-3	CASTRGSSGNTIYF	TGTGCCAGCACGCGGGGGAGCTCTGGAAACACCATATATTTT
.	.	TRBV10-2	TRBJ1-2	CASSEHGPRYGYTF	TGCGCCAGCAGTGAGCATGGGCCCCGGTATGGCTACACCTTC
.	.	TRBV5-1	TRBJ2-3	CASSLVGGTPRDTQYF	TGCGCCAGCAGCTTGGTCGGCGGTACCCCGAGGGATACGCAGTATTTT
.	.	TRBV9	TRBJ2-2	CASSGVGKTGKTGELFF	TGTGCCAGCAGTGGGGTAGGAAAAACAGGGAAAACCGGGGAGCTGTTTTTT
.	TRBD1	TRBV7-2	TRBJ1-1	CASSPRTGNTEAFF	TGTGCCAGCAGCCCCCGGACAGGAAACACTGAAGCTTTCTTT
.	.	TRBV11-3	TRBJ1-1	CASSPRPGAEAFF	TGTGCCAGCAGCCCCCGCCCGGGGGCTGAAGCTTTCTTT
few	TRBD1	TRBV10-3	TRBJ1-2	CAISRDRQNYGYTF	TGTGCCATCAGCCGGGACAGACAAAACTATGGCTACACCTTC
.	TRBD1	TRBV2	TRBJ1-1	CASHRGNTEAFF	TGTGCCAGCCACAGGGGAAACACTGAAGCTTTCTTT